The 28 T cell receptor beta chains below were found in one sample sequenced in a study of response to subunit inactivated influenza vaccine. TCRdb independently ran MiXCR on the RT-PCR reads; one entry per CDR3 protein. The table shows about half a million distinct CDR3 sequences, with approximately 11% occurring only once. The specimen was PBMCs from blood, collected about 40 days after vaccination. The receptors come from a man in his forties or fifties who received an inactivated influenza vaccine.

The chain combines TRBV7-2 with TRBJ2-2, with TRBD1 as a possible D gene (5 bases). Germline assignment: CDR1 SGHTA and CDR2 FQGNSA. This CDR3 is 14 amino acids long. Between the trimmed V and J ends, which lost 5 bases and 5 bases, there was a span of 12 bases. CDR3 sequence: CASSGAGGTGELFF. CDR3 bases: TGTGCCAGCAGCGGGGCTGGTGGTACCGGGGAGCTGTTTTTT.

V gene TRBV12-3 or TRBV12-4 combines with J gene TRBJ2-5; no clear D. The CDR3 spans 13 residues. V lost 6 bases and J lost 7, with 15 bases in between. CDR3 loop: CASSYEPWGTQYF. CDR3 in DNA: TGTGCCAGCAGCTATGAACCCTGGGGGACCCAGTACTTC.

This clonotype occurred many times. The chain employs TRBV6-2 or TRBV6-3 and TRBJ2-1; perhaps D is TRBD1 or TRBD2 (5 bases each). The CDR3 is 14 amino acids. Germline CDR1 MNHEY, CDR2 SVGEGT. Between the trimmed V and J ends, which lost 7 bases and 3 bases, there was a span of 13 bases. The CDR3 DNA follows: TGTGCCAGCAAGGGACCGTTATTCTACAATGAGCAGTTCTTC. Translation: CASKGPLFYNEQFF.

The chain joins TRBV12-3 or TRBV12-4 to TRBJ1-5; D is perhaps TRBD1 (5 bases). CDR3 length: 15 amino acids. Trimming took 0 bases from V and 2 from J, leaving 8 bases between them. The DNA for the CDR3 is TGTGCCAGCAGTTTAGCCCAGGGTGGCAATCAGCCCCAGCATTTT. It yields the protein CASSLAQGGNQPQHF.

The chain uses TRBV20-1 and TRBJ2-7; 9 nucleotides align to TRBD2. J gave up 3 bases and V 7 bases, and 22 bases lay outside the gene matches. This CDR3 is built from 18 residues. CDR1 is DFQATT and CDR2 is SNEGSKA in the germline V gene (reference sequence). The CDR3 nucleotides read TGCAGTGGGGCCAAGGGAAGGGGTGGCGGGAGGGCCGGCTACGAGCAGTACTTC. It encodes CSGAKGRGGGRAGYEQYF.

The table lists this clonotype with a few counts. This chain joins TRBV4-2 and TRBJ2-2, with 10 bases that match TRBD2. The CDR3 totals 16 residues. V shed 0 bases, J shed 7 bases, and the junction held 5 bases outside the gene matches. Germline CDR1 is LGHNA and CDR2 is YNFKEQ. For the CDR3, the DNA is TGTGCCAGCAGCCAAGATGCACTAGCGGGGAGCGGGGAGCTGTTTTTT. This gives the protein CASSQDALAGSGELFF.

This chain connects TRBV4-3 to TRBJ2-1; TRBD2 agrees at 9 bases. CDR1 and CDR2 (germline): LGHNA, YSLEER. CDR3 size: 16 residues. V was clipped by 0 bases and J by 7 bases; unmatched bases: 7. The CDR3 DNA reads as TGCGCCAGCAGCCAAGAGACTAGCGGCTGGCGAAATGAGCAGTTCTTC. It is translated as CASSQETSGWRNEQFF.

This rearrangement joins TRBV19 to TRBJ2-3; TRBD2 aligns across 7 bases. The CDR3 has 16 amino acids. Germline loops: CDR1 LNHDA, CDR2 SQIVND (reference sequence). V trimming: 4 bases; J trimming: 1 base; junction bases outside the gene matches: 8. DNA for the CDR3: TGTGCCAGTAGTACCAGGGACCGGGAGGGCACAGATACGCAGTATTTT. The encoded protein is CASSTRDREGTDTQYF.

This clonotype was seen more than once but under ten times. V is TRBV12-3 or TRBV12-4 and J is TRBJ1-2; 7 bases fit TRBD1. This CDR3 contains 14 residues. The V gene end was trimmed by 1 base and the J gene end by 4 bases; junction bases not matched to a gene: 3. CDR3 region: CASSLGGQLYGYTF. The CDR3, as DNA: TGTGCCAGCAGTTTAGGGGGACAGCTCTATGGCTACACCTTC.

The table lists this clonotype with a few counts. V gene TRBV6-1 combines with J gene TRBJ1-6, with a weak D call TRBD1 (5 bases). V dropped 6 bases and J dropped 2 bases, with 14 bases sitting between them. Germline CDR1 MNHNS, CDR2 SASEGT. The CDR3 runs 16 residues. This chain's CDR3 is CASSTRVGAYNSPLHF. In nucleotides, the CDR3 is TGTGCCAGCAGCACCAGGGTGGGCGCCTATAATTCACCCCTCCACTTT.

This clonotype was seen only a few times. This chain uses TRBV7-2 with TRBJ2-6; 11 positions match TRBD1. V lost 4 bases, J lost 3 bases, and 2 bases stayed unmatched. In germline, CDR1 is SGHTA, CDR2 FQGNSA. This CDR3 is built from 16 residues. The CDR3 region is CASSSDRGLGANVLTF. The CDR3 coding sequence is TGTGCCAGCAGCTCGGACAGGGGGCTTGGGGCCAACGTCCTGACTTTC.

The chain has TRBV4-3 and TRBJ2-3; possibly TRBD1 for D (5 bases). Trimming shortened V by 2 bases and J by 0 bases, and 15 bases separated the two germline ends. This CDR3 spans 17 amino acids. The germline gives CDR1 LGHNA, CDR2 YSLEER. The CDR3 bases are TGCGCCAGCAGCCAATCCTCCAGGGTTTCCAGCACAGATACGCAGTATTTT. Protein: CASSQSSRVSSTDTQYF.

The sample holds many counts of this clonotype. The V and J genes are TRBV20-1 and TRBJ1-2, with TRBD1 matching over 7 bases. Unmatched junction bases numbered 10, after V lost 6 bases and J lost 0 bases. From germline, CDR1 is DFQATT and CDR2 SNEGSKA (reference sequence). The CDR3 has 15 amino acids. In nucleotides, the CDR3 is TGCAGTGCCCCTGAGACAGGGAATCCTAACTATGGCTACACCTTC. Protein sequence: CSAPETGNPNYGYTF.

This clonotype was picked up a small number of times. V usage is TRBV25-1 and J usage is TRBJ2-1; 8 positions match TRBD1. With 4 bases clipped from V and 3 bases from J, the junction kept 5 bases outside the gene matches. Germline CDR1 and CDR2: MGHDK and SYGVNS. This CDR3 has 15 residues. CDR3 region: CASSAGQGGYNEQFF. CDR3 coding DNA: TGTGCCAGCAGTGCCGGACAGGGCGGCTACAATGAGCAGTTCTTC.

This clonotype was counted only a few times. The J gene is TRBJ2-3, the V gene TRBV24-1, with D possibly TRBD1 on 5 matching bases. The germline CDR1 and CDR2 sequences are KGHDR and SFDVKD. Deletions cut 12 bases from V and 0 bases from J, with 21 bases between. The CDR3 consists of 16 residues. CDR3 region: CAPPGHSILSTDTQYF. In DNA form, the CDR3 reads TGTGCCCCACCAGGACACTCAATACTTAGCACAGATACGCAGTATTTT.

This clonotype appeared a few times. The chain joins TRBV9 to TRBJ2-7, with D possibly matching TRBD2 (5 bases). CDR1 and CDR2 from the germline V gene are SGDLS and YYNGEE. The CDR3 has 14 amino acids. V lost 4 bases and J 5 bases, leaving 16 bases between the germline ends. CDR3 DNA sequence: TGTGCCAGCAGCCCCGGGATTAACCCCCACGAGCAGTACTTC. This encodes CASSPGINPHEQYF.

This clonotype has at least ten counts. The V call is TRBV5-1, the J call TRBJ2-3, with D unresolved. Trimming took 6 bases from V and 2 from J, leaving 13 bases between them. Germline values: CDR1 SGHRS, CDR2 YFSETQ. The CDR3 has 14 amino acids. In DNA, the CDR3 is TGCGCCAGCACCACGGACCCTGCCACAGATACGCAGTATTTT. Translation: CASTTDPATDTQYF.

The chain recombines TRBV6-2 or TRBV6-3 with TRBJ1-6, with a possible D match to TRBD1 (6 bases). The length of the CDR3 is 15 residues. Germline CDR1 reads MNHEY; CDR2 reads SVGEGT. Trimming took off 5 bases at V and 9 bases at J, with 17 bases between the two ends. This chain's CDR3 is CASSLRRGVPSPLHF. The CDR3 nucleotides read TGTGCCAGCAGTCTACGGAGGGGGGTCCCTTCACCCCTCCACTTT.

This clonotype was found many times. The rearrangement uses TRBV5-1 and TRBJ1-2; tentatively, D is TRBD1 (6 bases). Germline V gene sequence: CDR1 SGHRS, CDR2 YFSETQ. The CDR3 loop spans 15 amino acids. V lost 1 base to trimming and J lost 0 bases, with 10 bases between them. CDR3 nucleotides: TGCGCCAGCAGCTTGTGGGGGACAACTAACTATGGCTACACCTTC. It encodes CASSLWGTTNYGYTF.

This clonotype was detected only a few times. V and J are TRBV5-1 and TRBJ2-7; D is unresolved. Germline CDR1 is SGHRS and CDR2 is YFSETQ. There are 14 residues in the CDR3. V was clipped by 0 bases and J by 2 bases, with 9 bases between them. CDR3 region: CASSLGKGTYEQYF. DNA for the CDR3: TGCGCCAGCAGCTTGGGTAAGGGCACCTACGAGCAGTACTTC.

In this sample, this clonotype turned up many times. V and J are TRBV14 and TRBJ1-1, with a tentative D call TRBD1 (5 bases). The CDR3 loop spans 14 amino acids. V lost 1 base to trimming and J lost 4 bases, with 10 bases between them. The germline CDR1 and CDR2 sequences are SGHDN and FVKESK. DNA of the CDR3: TGTGCCAGCAGCCAAGGGAGGGGAGGCACTGAAGCTTTCTTT. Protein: CASSQGRGGTEAFF.

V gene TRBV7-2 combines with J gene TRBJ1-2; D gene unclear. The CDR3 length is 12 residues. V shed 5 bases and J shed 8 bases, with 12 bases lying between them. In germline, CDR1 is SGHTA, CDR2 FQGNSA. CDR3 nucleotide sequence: TGTGCCAGCAGCGTGTCAGGATACGGCTACACCTTC. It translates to CASSVSGYGYTF.

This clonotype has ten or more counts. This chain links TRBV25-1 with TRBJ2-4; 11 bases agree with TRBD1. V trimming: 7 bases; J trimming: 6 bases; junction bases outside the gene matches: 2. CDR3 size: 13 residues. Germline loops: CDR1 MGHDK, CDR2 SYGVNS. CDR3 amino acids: CASMGTGGNIQYF. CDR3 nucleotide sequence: TGTGCCAGCATGGGGACAGGGGGAAACATTCAGTACTTC.

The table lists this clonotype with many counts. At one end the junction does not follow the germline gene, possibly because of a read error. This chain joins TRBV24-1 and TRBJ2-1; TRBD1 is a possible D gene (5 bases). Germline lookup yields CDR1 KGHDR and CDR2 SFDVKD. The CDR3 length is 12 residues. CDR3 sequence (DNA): TGTGCCACCAGGAGCACTGACAGAACTCCTCATTTC. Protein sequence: CATRSTDRTPHF.

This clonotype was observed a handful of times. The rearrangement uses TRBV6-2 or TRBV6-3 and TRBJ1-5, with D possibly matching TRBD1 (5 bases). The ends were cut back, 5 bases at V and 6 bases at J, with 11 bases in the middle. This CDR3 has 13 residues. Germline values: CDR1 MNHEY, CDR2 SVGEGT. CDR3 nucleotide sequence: TGTGCCAGCAGTGCCCGGGGGATTCAGCCCCAGCATTTT. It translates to CASSARGIQPQHF.

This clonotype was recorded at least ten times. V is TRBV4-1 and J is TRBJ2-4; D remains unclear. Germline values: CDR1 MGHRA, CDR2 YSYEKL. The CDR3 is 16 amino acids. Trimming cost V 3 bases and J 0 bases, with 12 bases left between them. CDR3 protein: CASSQGPYLAKNIQYF. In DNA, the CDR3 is TGCGCCAGCAGCCAGGGTCCGTACTTAGCCAAAAACATTCAGTACTTC.

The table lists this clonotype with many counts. CDR3 in amino acids: CASSLGSPGENEQFF. The CDR3 bases are TGTGCCAGCAGCTTAGGGTCCCCGGGGGAGAATGAGCAGTTCTTC. This chain links TRBV7-2 with TRBJ2-1, with D maybe TRBD2 (6 bases). This CDR3 has 15 residues. CDR1 SGHTA and CDR2 FQGNSA come from the germline V gene. V lost 1 base, J lost 7 bases, and 14 bases lay in between.

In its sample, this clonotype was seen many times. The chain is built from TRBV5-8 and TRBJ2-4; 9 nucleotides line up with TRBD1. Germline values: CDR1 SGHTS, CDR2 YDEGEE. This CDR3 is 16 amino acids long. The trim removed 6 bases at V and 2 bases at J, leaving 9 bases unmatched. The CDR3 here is CASNFPGTGTKNIQYF. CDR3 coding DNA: TGTGCCAGCAACTTCCCCGGGACAGGGACCAAAAACATTCAGTACTTC.